This TCR beta chain was observed in a study of blood T cell repertoires in COVID-19. As for the study in general: From T cells, B-cell-depleted T cells, or PBMCs came the material, which was cDNA or gDNA.

As handled by the study authors: Reference gene primer amplification gave estimated nucleated cell counts. The assay was immunoSEQ multiplex PCR, and TCRdb's table has in-frame clones only and misses some. V and J calls and clone size are copied from that table; D and trimming were computed from the DNA. The sample lists under 100,000 clones; around 90% were seen once. With 0 bases removed from V and 5 bases from J, the gap between germline ends came to 12 bases. CDR3 length: 15 residues. CDR1 SGHRS and CDR2 YFSETQ come from the germline V gene. The sequence was collected from a woman aged 70-85 years with acute or convalescent COVID-19. Material: peripheral blood. The chain carries TRBV5-1 and TRBJ2-1, with D possibly being TRBD1 (6 bases). The CDR3 sequence: CASSLDRAGNNEQFF. CDR3 sequence (DNA): TGCGCCAGCAGCTTGGACAGGGCAGGAAACAATGAGCAGTTCTTC.